This entry concerns a single T cell receptor beta chain. Its specificity is not known. The CDR3 contains 15 residues. Germline V gene sequence: CDR1 SEHNR, CDR2 FQNEAQ (reference sequence). Trimming took 1 base from V and 0 from J, leaving 9 bases between them. The data were taken from a study of cytomegalovirus exposure and HLA in healthy donors. Study-wide points: Later analysis demonstrated an association between a missense DCLRE1C variant and TCR beta V- and J-gene trimming.

Vbeta (60) and Jbeta (13) primers were used in the PCR. The protocol was immunoSEQ multiplex PCR, while the TCRdb copy is restricted to in-frame clones and leaves out a portion. The data contain about 120,000 clones, around 81% of them singletons. The specimen sequenced was PBMCs. This chain uses TRBV7-9 with TRBJ1-2; D call uncertain. The clonotype comes from a woman aged 35 to 49 in good health and CMV-seronegative. The CDR3, as DNA: TGTGCCAGCAGCTTAGTGGGCAGCACTAACTATGGCTACACCTTC. It codes for CASSLVGSTNYGYTF.